This paragraph covers one TCR beta chain sequence. Its target antigen remains unknown. No much larger clone is present one base from it, and per-base qualities are unavailable. This specimen belongs to a study of early T cells in non-severe SARS-CoV-2 infection (dated by TCRdb to the early 2020s). Regarding the complete study: TCR sequencing used bulk RNA from unsorted whole blood, so alpha and beta chains could not be paired.

Set within a cohort of healthcare workers in London, UK, this nested case-control study involved weekly PCR testing of nasopharyngeal swabs along with blood sampling. Healthcare workers were recruited during the week of the UK lockdown, between 23 and 31 March 2020, and followed weekly for up to 16 weeks. The CDR3 measures 14 amino acids from cysteine to phenylalanine. The kept DNA is CDR3 alone, 42 bases in frame from the first base. CDR1 is given as MGHDK and CDR2 as SYGVNS, both from the germline V gene. The germline V end is reduced by 3 bases and the J end by 2 bases; junction bases left unmatched: 2. Here is what the overall study found, with its caveats: Matching against VDJdb was skewed toward anti-spike CD8 responses, likely underestimated virus-specific expansions, and missed private and CD4 specificities.

Library creation used 5' RACE. Instrument used: NextSeq 500. Unique molecular identifiers were attached to individual cDNA molecules in the TCR library protocol so that sequencing error and PCR bias could be corrected. TCR alpha and beta chains were both sequenced, and the abundances of alpha and beta sequences in each sample were closely correlated with each other. The study's processing was this. V gene, J gene and CDR3 annotation of TCR sequences was performed with Decombinator V4. Expanded TCRs were defined as changing significantly between any two time points under a Poisson model with p below 0.0001. TCR abundances were normalised to the total number of TCRs sequenced per sample and expressed as counts per million. TRAV1-2 paired with TRAJ12, TRAJ20 or TRAJ33 defined MAIT TCRs, while TRAV10 paired with TRAJ18 defined iNKT TCRs. VDJdb, accessed on 1 November 2021, was searched for TCRs annotated for CMV, EBV and SARS-CoV-2, and TCRs annotated for more than one antigen were excluded. TCRdb trimmed the raw reads at Q25, called clones with MiXCR and kept productive beta chains. Entries are consolidated by CDR3 protein sequence, retaining the most common genes and DNA. The V and J calls shown here were made by TCRdb, not taken from the authors' results. This sample lists about 83,000 distinct CDR3 sequences; about 12% were detected once. Jointly, the top ten make up about 6.5% of the sample.

The source is an adult who was a healthcare worker with PCR-confirmed SARS-CoV-2 infection or an uninfected control (not recorded which). Material for sequencing was whole blood. The rearrangement combines TRBV25-1 with TRBJ2-7, and TRBD2 aligns with 9 junction nucleotides. The nucleotides read TGTGCCAGCAGTGATATAGCGGGAGCCTACGAGCAGTACTTC. This is translated as CASSDIAGAYEQYF.